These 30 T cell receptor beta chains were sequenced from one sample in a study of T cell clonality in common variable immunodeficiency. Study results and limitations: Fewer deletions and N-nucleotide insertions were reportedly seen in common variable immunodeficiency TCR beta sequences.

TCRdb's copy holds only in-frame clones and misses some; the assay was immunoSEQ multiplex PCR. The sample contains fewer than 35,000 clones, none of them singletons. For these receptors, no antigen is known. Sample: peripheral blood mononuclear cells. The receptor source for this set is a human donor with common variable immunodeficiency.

The CDR3 here is CASRGRTPDEQYF. The covered CDR3 bases are TGTGCCAGTAGGGGGAGGACTCCCGACGAG. The J gene is TRBJ2-7, the V gene TRBV19; TRBD2 might be the D (6 bases). The CDR3 end is not reached by the read, which stops 3 residues before it; the germline J gene fills it in. Trimming pared 6 bases from V and 5 bases from J, leaving 14 bases between. Germline loops: CDR1 LNHDA, CDR2 SQIVND (reference sequence). The CDR3 contains 13 residues.

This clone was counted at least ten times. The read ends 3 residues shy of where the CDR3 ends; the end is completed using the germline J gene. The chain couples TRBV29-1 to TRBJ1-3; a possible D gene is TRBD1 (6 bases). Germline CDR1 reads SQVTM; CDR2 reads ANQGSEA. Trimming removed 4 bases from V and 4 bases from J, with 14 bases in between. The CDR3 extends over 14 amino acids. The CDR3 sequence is CSVVRSGEGNTIYF. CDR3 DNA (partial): TGCAGCGTTGTTCGCTCAGGGGAAGGAAACACC.

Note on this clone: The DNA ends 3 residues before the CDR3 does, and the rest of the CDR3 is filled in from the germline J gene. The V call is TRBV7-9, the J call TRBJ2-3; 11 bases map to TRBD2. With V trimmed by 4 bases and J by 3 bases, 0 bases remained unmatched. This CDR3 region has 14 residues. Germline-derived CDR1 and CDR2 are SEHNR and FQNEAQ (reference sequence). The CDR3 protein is CASSSSGGTDTQYF. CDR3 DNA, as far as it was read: TGTGCCAGCAGCTCTAGCGGGGGGACAGATACG. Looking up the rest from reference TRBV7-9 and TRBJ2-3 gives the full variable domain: DTGVSQNPRHKITKRGQNVTFRCDPISEHNRLYWYRQTLGQGPEFLTYFQNEAQLEKSRLLSDRFSAERPKGSFSTLEIQRTEQGDSAMYLCASSSSGGTDTQYFGPGTRLTVL.

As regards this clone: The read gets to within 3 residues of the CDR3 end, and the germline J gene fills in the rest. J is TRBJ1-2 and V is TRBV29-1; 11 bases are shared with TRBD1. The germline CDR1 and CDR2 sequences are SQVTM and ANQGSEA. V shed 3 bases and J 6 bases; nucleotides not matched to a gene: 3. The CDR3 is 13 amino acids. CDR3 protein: CSVDVGQGDGYTF. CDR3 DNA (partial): TGCAGCGTTGATGTGGGACAGGGGGATGGC.

Incomplete CDR3 DNA: TGTGCCAGCACCCTTAAGACTCCGAGCTCCTACGAG. Amino acid sequence: CASTLKTPSSYE. The CDR3 in full is CASTLKTPSSYEQYF. The chain employs TRBV7-8 and TRBJ2-7; no reliable D call. The read terminates 3 residues ahead of where the CDR3 ends, so the germline J gene completes it. The germline V and J ends were trimmed by 7 bases and 0 bases, with 16 bases remaining between them. Germline values: CDR1 SGHVS, CDR2 FQNEAQ. The CDR3 extends over 15 amino acids.

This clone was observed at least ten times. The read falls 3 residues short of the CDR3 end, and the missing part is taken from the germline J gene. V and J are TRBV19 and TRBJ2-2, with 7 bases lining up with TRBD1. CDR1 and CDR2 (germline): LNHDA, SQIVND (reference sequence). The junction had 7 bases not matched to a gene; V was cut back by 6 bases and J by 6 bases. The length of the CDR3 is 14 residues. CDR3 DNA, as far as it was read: TGTGCCAGTAGGAGAGGGGGCGAGTCCGGGGAG. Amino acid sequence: CASRRGGESGE. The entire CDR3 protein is CASRRGGESGELFF.

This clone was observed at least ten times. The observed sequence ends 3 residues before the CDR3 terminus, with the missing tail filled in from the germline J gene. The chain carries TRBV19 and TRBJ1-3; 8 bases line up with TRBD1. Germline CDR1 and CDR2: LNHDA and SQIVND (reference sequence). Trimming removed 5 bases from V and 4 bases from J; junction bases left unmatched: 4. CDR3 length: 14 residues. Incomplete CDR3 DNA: TGTGCCAGTAGTGGACAGGGCCGAGGAAACACC. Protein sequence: CASSGQGRGNT. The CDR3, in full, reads CASSGQGRGNTIYF. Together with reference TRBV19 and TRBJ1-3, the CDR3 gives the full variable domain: DGGITQSPKYLFRKEGQNVTLSCEQNLNHDAMYWYRQDPGQGLRLIYYSQIVNDFQKGDIAEGYSVSREKKESFPLTVTSAQKNPTAFYLCASSGQGRGNTIYFGEGSWLTVV.

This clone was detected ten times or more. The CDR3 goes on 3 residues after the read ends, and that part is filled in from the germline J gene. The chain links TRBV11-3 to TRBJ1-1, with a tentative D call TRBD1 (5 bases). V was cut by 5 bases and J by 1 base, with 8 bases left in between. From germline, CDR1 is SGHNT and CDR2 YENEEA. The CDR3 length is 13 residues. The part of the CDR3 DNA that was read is TGTGCCAGCAGCATCCAGGGGAACACTGAA. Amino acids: CASSIQGNTE. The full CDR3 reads CASSIQGNTEAFF.

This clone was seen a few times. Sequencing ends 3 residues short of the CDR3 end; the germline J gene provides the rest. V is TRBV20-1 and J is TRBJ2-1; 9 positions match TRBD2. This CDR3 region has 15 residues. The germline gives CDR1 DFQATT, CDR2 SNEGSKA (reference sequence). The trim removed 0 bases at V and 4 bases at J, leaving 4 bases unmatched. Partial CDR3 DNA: TGCAGTGCTAGAGATCGGCGGGGGGGATACAATGAG. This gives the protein CSARDRRGGYNE. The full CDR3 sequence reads CSARDRRGGYNEQFF.

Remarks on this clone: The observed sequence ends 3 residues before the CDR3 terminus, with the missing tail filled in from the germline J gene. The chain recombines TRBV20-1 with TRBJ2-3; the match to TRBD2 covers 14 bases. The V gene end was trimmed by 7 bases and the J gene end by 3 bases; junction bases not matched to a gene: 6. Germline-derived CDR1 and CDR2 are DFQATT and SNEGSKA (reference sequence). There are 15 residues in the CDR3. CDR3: CSVSTSGGATDTQYF. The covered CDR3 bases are TGCAGTGTGTCGACTAGCGGGGGGGCAACAGATACG.

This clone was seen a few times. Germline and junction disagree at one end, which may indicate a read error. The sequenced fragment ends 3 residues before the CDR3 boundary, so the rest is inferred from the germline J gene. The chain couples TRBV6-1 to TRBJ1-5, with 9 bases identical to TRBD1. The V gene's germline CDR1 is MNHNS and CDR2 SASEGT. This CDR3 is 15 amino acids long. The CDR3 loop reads CASSERDRVNRPQHF. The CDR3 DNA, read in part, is TGTGCCAGCAGTGAAAGGGACAGGGTAAATCGGCCC.

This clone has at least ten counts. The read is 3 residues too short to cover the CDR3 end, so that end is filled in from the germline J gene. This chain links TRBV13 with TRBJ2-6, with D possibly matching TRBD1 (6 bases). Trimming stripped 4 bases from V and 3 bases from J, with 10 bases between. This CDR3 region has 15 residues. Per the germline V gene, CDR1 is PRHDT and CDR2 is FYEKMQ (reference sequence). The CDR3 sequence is CASSSNRVGANVLTF. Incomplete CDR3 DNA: TGTGCCAGCAGCTCGAACAGGGTTGGGGCCAACGTC. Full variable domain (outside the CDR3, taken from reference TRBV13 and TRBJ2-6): AAGVIQSPRHLIKEKRETATLKCYPIPRHDTVYWYQQGPGQDPQFLISFYEKMQSDKGSIPDRFSAQQFSDYHSELNMSSLELGDSALYFCASSSNRVGANVLTFGAGSRLTVL.

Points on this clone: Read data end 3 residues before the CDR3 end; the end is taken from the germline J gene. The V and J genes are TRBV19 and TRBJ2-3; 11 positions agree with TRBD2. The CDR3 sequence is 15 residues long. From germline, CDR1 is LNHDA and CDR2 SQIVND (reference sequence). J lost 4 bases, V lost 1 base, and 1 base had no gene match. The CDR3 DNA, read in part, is TGTGCCAGTAGTATAGGACTAGCGGGGCCAGATACG. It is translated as CASSIGLAGPDT. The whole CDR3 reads CASSIGLAGPDTQYF.

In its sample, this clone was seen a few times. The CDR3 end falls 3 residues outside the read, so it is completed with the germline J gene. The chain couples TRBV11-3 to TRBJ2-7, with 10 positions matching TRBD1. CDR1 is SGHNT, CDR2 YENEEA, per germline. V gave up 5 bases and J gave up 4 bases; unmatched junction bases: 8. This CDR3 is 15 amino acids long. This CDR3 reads CASSTRDRGTYEQYF. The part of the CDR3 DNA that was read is TGTGCCAGCAGCACCCGGGACAGGGGAACGTACGAG.

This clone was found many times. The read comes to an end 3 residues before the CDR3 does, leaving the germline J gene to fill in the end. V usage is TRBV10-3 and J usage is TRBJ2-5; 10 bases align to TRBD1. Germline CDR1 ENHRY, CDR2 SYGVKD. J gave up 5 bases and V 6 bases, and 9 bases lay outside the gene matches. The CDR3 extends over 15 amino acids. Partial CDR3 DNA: TGTGCCATCAGACCGGACAGGGGGGCCCTCGAGACC. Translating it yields CAIRPDRGALET. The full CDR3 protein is CAIRPDRGALETQYF.

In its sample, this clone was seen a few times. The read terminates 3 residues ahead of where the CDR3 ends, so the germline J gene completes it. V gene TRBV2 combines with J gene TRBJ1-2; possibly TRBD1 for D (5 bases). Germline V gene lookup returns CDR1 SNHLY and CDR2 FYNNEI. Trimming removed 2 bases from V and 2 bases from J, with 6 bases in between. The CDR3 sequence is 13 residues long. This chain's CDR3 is CASSEQGNYGYTF. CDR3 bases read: TGTGCCAGCAGTGAACAGGGAAACTATGGC. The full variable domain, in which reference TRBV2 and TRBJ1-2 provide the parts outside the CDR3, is EPEVTQTPSHQVTQMGQEVILRCVPISNHLYFYWYRQILGQKVEFLVSFYNNEISEKSEIFDDQFSVERPDGSNFTLKIRSTKLEDSAMYFCASSEQGNYGYTFGSGTRLTVV.

The part of the CDR3 DNA that was read is TGTGCCAGCAGCTACTCTGACAGCTTAGAGACC. Its translation is CASSYSDSLET. The CDR3 as a whole reads CASSYSDSLETQYF. V and J are TRBV7-2 and TRBJ2-5; possibly TRBD1 for D (5 bases). The CDR3 goes on 3 residues after the read ends, and that part is filled in from the germline J gene. The V gene's germline CDR1 is SGHTA and CDR2 FQGNSA. The ends were cut back, 4 bases at V and 4 bases at J, with 13 bases in the middle. The CDR3 contains 14 residues.

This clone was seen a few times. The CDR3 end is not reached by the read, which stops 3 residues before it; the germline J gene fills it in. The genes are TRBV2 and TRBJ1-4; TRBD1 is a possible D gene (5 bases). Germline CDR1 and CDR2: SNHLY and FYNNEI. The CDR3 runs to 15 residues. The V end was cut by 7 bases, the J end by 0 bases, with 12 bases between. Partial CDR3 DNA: TGTGCCAGCACGACAGATCACGCAACTAATGAAAAA. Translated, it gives CASTTDHATNEK. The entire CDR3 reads CASTTDHATNEKLFF.

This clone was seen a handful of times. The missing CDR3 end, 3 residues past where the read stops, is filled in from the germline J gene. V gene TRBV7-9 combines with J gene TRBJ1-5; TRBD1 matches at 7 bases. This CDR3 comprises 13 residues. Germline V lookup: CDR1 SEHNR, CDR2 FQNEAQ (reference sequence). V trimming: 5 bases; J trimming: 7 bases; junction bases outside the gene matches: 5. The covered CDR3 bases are TGTGCCAGCAGCAGCACAGGGGTCCAGCCC. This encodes CASSSTGVQP. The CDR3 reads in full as CASSSTGVQPQHF.

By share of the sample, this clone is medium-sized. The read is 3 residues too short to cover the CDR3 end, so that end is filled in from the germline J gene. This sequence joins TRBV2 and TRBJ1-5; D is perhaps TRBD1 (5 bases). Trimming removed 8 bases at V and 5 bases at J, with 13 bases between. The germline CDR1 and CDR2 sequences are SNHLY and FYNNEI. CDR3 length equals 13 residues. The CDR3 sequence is CASAREGDQPQHF. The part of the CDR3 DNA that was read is TGTGCCAGCGCCAGGGAAGGGGATCAGCCC.

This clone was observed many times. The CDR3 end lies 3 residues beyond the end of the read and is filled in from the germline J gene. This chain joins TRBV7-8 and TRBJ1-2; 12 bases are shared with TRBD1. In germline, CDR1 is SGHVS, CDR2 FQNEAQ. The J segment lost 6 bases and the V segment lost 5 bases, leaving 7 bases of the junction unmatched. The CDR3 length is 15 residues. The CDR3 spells CASSGRGQGADGYTF. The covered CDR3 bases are TGTGCCAGCAGCGGAAGGGGACAGGGGGCGGATGGC.

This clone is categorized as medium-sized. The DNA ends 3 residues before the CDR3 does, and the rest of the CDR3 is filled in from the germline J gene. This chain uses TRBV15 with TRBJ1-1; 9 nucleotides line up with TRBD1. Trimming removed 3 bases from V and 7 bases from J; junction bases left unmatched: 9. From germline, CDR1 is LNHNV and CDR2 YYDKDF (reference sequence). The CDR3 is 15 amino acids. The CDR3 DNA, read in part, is TGTGCCACCAGCAGCCGGGACAGGGTGATGATTGAA. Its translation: CATSSRDRVMIE. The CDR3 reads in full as CATSSRDRVMIEAFF. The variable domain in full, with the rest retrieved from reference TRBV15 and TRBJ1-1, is DAMVIQNPRYQVTQFGKPVTLSCSQTLNHNVMYWYQQKSSQAPKLLFHYYDKDFNNEADTPDNFQSRRPNTSFCFLDIRSPGLGDTAMYLCATSSRDRVMIEAFFGQGTRLTVV.

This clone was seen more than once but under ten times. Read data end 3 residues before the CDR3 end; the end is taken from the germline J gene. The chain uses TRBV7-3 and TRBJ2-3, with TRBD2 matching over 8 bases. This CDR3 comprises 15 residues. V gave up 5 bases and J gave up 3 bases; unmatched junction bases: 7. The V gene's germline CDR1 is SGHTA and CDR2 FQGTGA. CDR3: CASSASGGWTDTQYF. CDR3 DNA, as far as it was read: TGTGCCAGCAGCGCATCGGGGGGGTGGACAGATACG.

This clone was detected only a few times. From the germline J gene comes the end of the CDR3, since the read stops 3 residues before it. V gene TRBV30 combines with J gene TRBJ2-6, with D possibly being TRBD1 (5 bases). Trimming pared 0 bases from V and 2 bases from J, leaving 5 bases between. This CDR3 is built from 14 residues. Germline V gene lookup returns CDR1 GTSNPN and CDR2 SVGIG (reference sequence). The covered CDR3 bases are TGTGCCTGGAGTGTACAGGCTGGGGCCAACGTC. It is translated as CAWSVQAGANV. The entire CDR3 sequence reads CAWSVQAGANVLTF.

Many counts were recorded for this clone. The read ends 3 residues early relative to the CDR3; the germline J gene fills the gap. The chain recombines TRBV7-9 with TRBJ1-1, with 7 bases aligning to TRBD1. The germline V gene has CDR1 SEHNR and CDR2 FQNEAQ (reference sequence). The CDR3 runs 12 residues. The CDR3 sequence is CASSREEGAAFF. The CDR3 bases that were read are TGTGCCAGCAGCCGGGAGGAGGGGGCA.

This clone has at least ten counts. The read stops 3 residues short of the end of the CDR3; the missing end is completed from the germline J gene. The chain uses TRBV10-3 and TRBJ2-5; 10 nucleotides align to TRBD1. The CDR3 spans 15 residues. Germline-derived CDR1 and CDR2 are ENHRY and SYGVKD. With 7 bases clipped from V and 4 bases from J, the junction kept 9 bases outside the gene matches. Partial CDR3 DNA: TGTGCCATCACCCCAGGGACAGGGGCAGGAGAGACC. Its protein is CAITPGTGAGET. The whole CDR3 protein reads CAITPGTGAGETQYF.

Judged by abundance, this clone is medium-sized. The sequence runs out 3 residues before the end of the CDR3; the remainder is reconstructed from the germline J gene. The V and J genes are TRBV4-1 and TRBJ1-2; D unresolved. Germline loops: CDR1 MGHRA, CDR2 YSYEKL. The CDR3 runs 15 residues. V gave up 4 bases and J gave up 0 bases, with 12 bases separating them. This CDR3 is CASSLAASANYGYTF. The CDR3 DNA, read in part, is TGCGCCAGCAGCCTAGCCGCATCGGCTAACTATGGC.

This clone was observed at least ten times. CDR3 amino acids: CASSLAGGGRGLIYGYTF. The sequenced CDR3 bases are TGTGCCAGCAGCTTAGCGGGGGGAGGGAGGGGGCTCATCTATGGC. The J gene is TRBJ1-2, the V gene TRBV7-2; 7 bases are a match to TRBD1. The observed sequence ends 3 residues before the CDR3 terminus, with the missing tail filled in from the germline J gene. The CDR3 is 18 residues long. Germline values: CDR1 SGHTA, CDR2 FQGNSA. V lost 0 bases and J lost 4; bases outside the gene matches: 14.

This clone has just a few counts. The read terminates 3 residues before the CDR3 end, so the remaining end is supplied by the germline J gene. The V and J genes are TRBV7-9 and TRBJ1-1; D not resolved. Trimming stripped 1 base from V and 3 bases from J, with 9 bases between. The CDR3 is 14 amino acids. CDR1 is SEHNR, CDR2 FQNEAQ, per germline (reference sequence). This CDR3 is CASSLVYGDTEAFF. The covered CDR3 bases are TGTGCCAGCAGCTTAGTATACGGGGACACTGAA.

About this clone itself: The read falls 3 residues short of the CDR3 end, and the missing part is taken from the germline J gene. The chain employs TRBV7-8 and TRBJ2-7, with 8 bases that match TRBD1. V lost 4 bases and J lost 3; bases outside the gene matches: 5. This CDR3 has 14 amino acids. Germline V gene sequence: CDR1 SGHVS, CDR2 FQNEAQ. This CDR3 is CASSSRGHGYEQYF. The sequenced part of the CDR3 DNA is TGTGCCAGCAGCTCCAGGGGGCACGGCTACGAG.